This TCR beta chain was observed in a study of T cell changes during pregnancy in multiple sclerosis. V gave up 8 bases and J gave up 2 bases; unmatched junction bases: 6. Germline-derived CDR1 and CDR2 are GTSNPN and SVGIG (reference sequence). This CDR3 has 13 residues. Sequenced by immunoSEQ multiplex PCR; TCRdb stores in-frame clones only, minus some. The repertoire holds approximately 100,000 clones, more than 90% seen once, with around 1.2% in the top ten. The sample was peripheral blood, taken in the second trimester of pregnancy. This clonotype was obtained from a female donor with multiple sclerosis, enrolled in a pregnancy study. The chain links TRBV30 to TRBJ1-2, with 9 bases aligning to TRBD1. The CDR3 spells CAVTGQGNYGYTF. CDR3 nucleotide sequence: TGTGCCGTAACCGGACAGGGGAACTATGGCTACACCTTC.